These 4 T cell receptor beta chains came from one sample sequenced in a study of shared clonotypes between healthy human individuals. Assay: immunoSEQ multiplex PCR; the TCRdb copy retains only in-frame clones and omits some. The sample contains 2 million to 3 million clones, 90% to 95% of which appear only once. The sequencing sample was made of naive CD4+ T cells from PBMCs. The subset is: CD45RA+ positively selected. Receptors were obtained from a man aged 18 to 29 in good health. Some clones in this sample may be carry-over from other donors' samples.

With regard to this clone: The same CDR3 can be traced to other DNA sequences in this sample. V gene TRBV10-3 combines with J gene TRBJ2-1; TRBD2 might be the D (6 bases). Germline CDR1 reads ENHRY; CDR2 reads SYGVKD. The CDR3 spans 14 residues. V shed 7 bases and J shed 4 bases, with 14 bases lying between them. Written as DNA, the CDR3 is TGTGCCATCAATCCTTCCGGGAGTTACAATGAGCAGTTCTTC. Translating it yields CAINPSGSYNEQFF.

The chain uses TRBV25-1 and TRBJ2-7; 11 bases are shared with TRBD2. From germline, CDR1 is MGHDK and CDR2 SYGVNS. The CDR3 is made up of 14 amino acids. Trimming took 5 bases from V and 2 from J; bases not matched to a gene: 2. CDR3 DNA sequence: TGTGCCAGCAGTTTGACTAGCGGGACCTACGAGCAGTACTTC. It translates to CASSLTSGTYEQYF.

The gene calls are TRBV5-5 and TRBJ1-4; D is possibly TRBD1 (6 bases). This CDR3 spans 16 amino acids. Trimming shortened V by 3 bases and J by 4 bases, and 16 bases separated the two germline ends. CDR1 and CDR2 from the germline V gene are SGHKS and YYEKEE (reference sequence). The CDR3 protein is CASSSPRGGGNEKLFF. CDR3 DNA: TGTGCCAGCAGCTCTCCCAGGGGAGGTGGTAATGAAAAACTGTTTTTT.

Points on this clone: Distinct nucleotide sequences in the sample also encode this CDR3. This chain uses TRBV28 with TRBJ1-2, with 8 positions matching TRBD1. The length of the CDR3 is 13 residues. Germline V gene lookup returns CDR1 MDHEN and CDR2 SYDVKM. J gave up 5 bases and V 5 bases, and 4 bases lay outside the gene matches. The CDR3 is CASSPTGVYGYTF. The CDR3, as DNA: TGTGCCAGCAGTCCGACAGGGGTATATGGCTACACCTTC.